Each of the 11 T cell receptor beta chains below was sequenced from the same sample in a study of early T cells in non-severe SARS-CoV-2 infection. TCRdb redid the calling of the 5' RACE reads with MiXCR, one entry per CDR3 protein. The table includes approximately 70,000 distinct CDR3 sequences, 9.5% to 15% detected once. The sample consisted of whole blood. These receptors originate from an adult who was a healthcare worker with PCR-confirmed SARS-CoV-2 infection or an uninfected control (not recorded which).

This chain connects TRBV19 to TRBJ2-1; 10 nucleotides align to TRBD2. Germline V gene sequence: CDR1 LNHDA, CDR2 SQIVND (reference sequence). The trim removed 5 bases at V and 0 bases at J, leaving 13 bases unmatched. The length of the CDR3 is 19 residues. CDR3 in amino acids: CASSPLRASGSRSYNEQFF. The CDR3 nucleotides are TGTGCCAGTAGTCCCCTCAGGGCTAGCGGGAGTCGCTCCTACAATGAGCAGTTCTTC.

This clonotype has ten or more counts. The V call is TRBV20-1, the J call TRBJ2-1; D may be TRBD2 (6 bases). The V and J ends lost 6 bases and 0 bases respectively, with 12 bases between them. Germline V lookup: CDR1 DFQATT, CDR2 SNEGSKA (reference sequence). This CDR3 is built from 14 residues. Here the CDR3 reads CSARDFDSYNEQFF. In DNA form, the CDR3 reads TGCAGTGCCAGGGACTTCGACTCCTACAATGAGCAGTTCTTC.

V and J are TRBV5-1 and TRBJ2-7; the D is unclear. CDR3 size: 15 residues. The germline gives CDR1 SGHRS, CDR2 YFSETQ. V gave up 1 base and J gave up 6 bases, with 17 bases separating them. Here the CDR3 reads CASSLLQGYSGEQYF. The CDR3 nucleotides read TGCGCCAGCAGCTTGTTACAAGGATATTCGGGCGAGCAGTACTTC.

Only a few counts were recorded for this clonotype. J is TRBJ2-1 and V is TRBV28; D is possibly TRBD2 (5 bases). Deletions cut 3 bases from V and 6 bases from J, with 12 bases between. Germline lookup yields CDR1 MDHEN and CDR2 SYDVKM. The CDR3 runs 14 residues. DNA of the CDR3: TGTGCCAGCAGTTTCCGCGGACTTTTCAATGAGCAGTTCTTC. Protein sequence: CASSFRGLFNEQFF. Complete variable domain (other parts from reference TRBV28 and TRBJ2-1): DVKVTQSSRYLVKRTGEKVFLECVQDMDHENMFWYRQDPGLGLRLIYFSYDVKMKEKGDIPEGYSVSREKKERFSLILESASTNQTSMYLCASSFRGLFNEQFFGPGTRLTVL.

The chain joins TRBV6-5 to TRBJ2-5; no clear D. The CDR3 contains 12 residues. Germline lookup yields CDR1 MNHEY and CDR2 SVGAGI. V gave up 4 bases and J gave up 2 bases, with 5 bases separating them. DNA of the CDR3: TGTGCCAGCAGTTGGGGTCAAGAGACCCAGTACTTC. The encoded protein is CASSWGQETQYF.

This clonotype appeared a few times. The V gene is TRBV29-1, the J gene TRBJ2-6; D perhaps matches TRBD1 (6 bases). Looked up from germline, CDR1 is SQVTM and CDR2 is ANQGSEA. V shed 1 base and J shed 1 base, with 14 bases lying between them. The CDR3 runs to 17 residues. For the CDR3, the DNA is TGCAGCGTTGAAGGAATTGGGCAGGGGTCTGGGGCCAACGTCCTGACTTTC. This encodes CSVEGIGQGSGANVLTF.

The chain is built from TRBV21-1 and TRBJ1-5; TRBD1 is taken as the D call from the table, unchecked against the DNA. TRBV21-1 counts as a pseudogene. The CDR3 totals 18 residues. The CDR3 sequence is CASSKVGGDRALYGPQHF. DNA for the CDR3: TGTGCCAGCAGCAAAGTGGGAGGCGACAGGGCACTCTATGGGCCCCAGCATTTT.

This clonotype was counted ten times or more. This chain uses TRBV7-8 with TRBJ2-7, with a weak D call TRBD2 (6 bases). Deletions cut 5 bases from V and 3 bases from J, with 17 bases between. CDR1 and CDR2 (germline): SGHVS, FQNEAQ. The CDR3 is 15 residues long. The CDR3 bases are TGTGCCAGCAGCCTACCCGTGGGGGGAATCTACGAGCAGTACTTC. It specifies CASSLPVGGIYEQYF.

This clonotype has a count of ten or more. V and J are TRBV7-9 and TRBJ1-2, with unresolved D. Trimming took 7 bases from V and 6 from J, leaving 12 bases between them. CDR3 length: 12 residues. Per the germline V gene, CDR1 is SEHNR and CDR2 is FQNEAQ (reference sequence). CDR3 loop: CASNPREDGYTF. The CDR3, as DNA: TGTGCCAGCAACCCCAGAGAAGATGGCTACACCTTC. The full variable domain, completed using reference TRBV7-9 and TRBJ1-2, is DTGVSQNPRHKITKRGQNVTFRCDPISEHNRLYWYRQTLGQGPEFLTYFQNEAQLEKSRLLSDRFSAERPKGSFSTLEIQRTEQGDSAMYLCASNPREDGYTFGSGTRLTVV.

This clonotype occurred many times. The CDR3 DNA follows: TGTGCCTGGTCAGTGGACACTGAAGCTTTCTTT. It specifies CAWSVDTEAFF. The chain combines TRBV30 with TRBJ1-1; D is unresolved. The V end lost 5 bases, the J end lost 3 bases, and 7 bases lay between the germline ends. CDR3 size: 11 residues. Germline CDR1 and CDR2: GTSNPN and SVGIG (reference sequence).

This clonotype was counted only a few times. The V call is TRBV11-1, the J call TRBJ2-7, with D possibly matching TRBD2 (7 bases). V lost 4 bases, J lost 3 bases, and 19 bases lay in between. CDR1 is SGHAT, CDR2 FQDESV, per germline (reference sequence). The CDR3 has 16 amino acids. The CDR3 bases are TGTGCCAGCAGCTGGCCGGGAGGCGGGGGCCTCTACGAGCAGTACTTC. It yields the protein CASSWPGGGGLYEQYF.